This T cell receptor beta chain comes out of a study of T cells in Graves' hyperthyroidism and ophthalmopathy. Overall study findings and caveats: In simple terms, a model built on 13 V-J features told ophthalmopathy apart from stable hyperthyroidism. Blood also contained most expanded thyroid clonotypes above 0.001.

Stable disease denoted Graves' hyperthyroidism without ophthalmopathy progression within 18 months. J lost 1 base, V lost 5 bases, and 8 bases had no gene match. Per the germline V gene, CDR1 is SGHNT and CDR2 is YENEEA. This CDR3 has 17 amino acids. Amplified TCR beta CDR3 regions came from RNA transcripts. HTBI primers drove first-round RT-PCR of the TCR CDR3. Each CDR3 protein is one row after TCRdb ran MiXCR on the multiplex PCR reads. This table has 300,000 to 350,000 distinct CDR3 sequences, around 20% appearing once. About this clonotype: Its antigen remains unidentified.

Material for sequencing was blood. The chain recombines TRBV11-3 with TRBJ2-1; TRBD2 matches at 10 bases. The source of this sequence is a woman in her fifties or sixties with Graves' hyperthyroidism. CDR3 sequence (DNA): TGTGCCAGCAGCCTCTTAGCGGGGGGATCTTCCTACAATGAGCAGTTCTTC. This codes for CASSLLAGGSSYNEQFF.